This T cell receptor beta chain is from a study of naive and memory T cell subsets. Cells stained for CD3, CD4, CD8, CD45RA and CD27 were sorted into four subsets. Comment on this clonotype: The antigen remains unidentified.

Study-wide points: There was no ground truth to check naive and memory subset results. Naive repertoires, especially CD8, held a few larger clonotypes, possibly memory cells re-expressing CD45RA. Naive and memory subsets had different power law exponents for TCR abundance.

Germline V gene lookup returns CDR1 MNHEY and CDR2 SVGAGI. Trimming took 5 bases from V and 4 from J; bases not matched to a gene: 4. This CDR3 has 15 amino acids. Both TRBC1 and TRBC2 were covered by a beta constant-region primer of two equimolar oligonucleotides. The ligated cDNA underwent four PCR rounds using SP2 and nested alpha and beta constant-region primers. TCRdb fed the UMI-ligation and nested PCR reads into MiXCR, producing one record per CDR3 protein. Of roughly 150,000 distinct CDR3 sequences listed, roughly 20% were seen once; the top ten hold roughly 0.1%. This chain joins TRBV6-5 and TRBJ1-5; 11 bases align to TRBD1. The specimen sequenced was naive CD4+ T cells from blood. The origin of this receptor is a human donor in good health. CDR3 coding DNA: TGTGCCAGCAGTCGGTGGGACAGGGGGAATCAGCCCCAGCATTTT. The encoded protein is CASSRWDRGNQPQHF.